A single sample gave rise to the 32 T cell receptor beta chains below, sequenced in a study of shared clonotypes between healthy human individuals. Method: immunoSEQ multiplex PCR; TCRdb's copy keeps in-frame clones and lacks some. The repertoire holds under 1,100,000 clones, with under 80% as singletons. Sequencing was performed on memory CD4+ T cells sorted from blood. The sample's subset: CD45RA-negative fraction. The receptor source for this set is a man between 18 and 35 years old in good health.

The chain carries TRBV10-1 and TRBJ1-2, with 9 positions matching TRBD1. Germline trimming cut 6 bases from V and 4 bases from J; bases unmatched to any gene: 15. The CDR3 sequence is 17 residues long. Germline V gene lookup returns CDR1 WNHNN and CDR2 SYGVQD (reference sequence). The DNA for the CDR3 is TGCGCCAGCAGGGTCACAGGGGGCGTCCCCCTCGGCTATGGCTACACCTTC. Protein: CASRVTGGVPLGYGYTF.

V and J are TRBV2 and TRBJ2-7, with 7 bases fitting TRBD1. The V segment lost 6 bases and the J segment 2 bases; nucleotides outside the gene matches: 7. The germline V gene encodes CDR1 SNHLY and CDR2 FYNNEI. This CDR3 is 14 amino acids long. CDR3 DNA sequence: TGTGCCAGCAGGGGAGACAGGGTGGCCTACGAGCAGTACTTC. Amino acids: CASRGDRVAYEQYF.

This clone was seen at least ten times. The chain couples TRBV2 to TRBJ2-1, with 11 bases identical to TRBD2. The CDR3 is 14 residues long. The germline gives CDR1 SNHLY, CDR2 FYNNEI. V dropped 6 bases and J dropped 10; count of bases not matched to a gene: 8. The CDR3 here is CASRVAGGPGEQFF. DNA for the CDR3: TGTGCCAGCAGGGTAGCGGGGGGGCCGGGAGAGCAGTTCTTC.

The V call is TRBV29-1, the J call TRBJ2-7; TRBD2 agrees at 8 bases. Germline V gene sequence: CDR1 SQVTM, CDR2 ANQGSEA. With V trimmed by 0 bases and J by 9 bases, 4 bases remained unmatched. This CDR3 is built from 12 residues. The CDR3 nucleotides are TGCAGCGTTGAAGATCTTCGGGGGGGGCAGTACTTC. Its translation is CSVEDLRGGQYF.

This clone was observed a single time. J is TRBJ1-1 and V is TRBV23-1; 8 nucleotides align to TRBD1. Being an ORF, TRBV23-1 has a function that is uncertain. The CDR3 consists of 14 residues. With V trimmed by 7 bases and J by 3 bases, 7 bases remained unmatched. CDR3 protein: CASTKQGGDTEAFF. Written as DNA, the CDR3 is TGCGCCAGCACAAAACAGGGGGGAGACACTGAAGCTTTCTTT.

The V call is TRBV6-5, the J call TRBJ1-3, with D possibly being TRBD1 (5 bases). The CDR3 loop spans 14 amino acids. CDR1 and CDR2 (germline): MNHEY, SVGAGI. V was clipped by 4 bases and J by 4 bases, with 11 bases between them. CDR3 in amino acids: CASSSPGLGNTIYF. CDR3 coding DNA: TGTGCCAGCAGTTCTCCAGGGCTCGGAAACACCATATATTTT.

The CDR3 sequence is CASSSRGESEKLFF. The DNA of the CDR3 is TGCGCCAGCAGCTCCCGGGGGGAAAGTGAAAAACTGTTTTTT. The chain uses TRBV5-1 and TRBJ1-4; tentatively, D is TRBD1 (5 bases). Per the germline V gene, CDR1 is SGHRS and CDR2 is YFSETQ. The length of the CDR3 is 14 residues. The V and J ends lost 3 bases and 7 bases respectively, with 13 bases between them.

The chain links TRBV11-3 to TRBJ2-1, with 10 bases aligning to TRBD2. The CDR3 has 15 amino acids. CDR1 and CDR2 from the germline V gene are SGHNT and YENEEA. Germline trimming cut 5 bases from V and 1 base from J; bases unmatched to any gene: 2. CDR3 bases: TGTGCCAGCAGCCGAGCGGGGGGGTCCTACAATGAGCAGTTCTTC. Encoded protein: CASSRAGGSYNEQFF. The full variable domain, in which reference TRBV11-3 and TRBJ2-1 provide the parts outside the CDR3, is EAGVVQSPRYKIIEKKQPVAFWCNPISGHNTLYWYLQNLGQGPELLIRYENEEAVDDSQLPKDRFSAERLKGVDSTLKIQPAELGDSAVYLCASSRAGGSYNEQFFGPGTRLTVL.

The rearrangement joins TRBV5-8 to TRBJ2-1; D might be TRBD2 (6 bases). This CDR3 spans 15 amino acids. V was clipped by 0 bases and J by 5 bases, with 12 bases between them. The germline V gene has CDR1 SGHTS and CDR2 YDEGEE. In nucleotides, the CDR3 is TGTGCCAGCAGCTTGGGCCGCGCGGGGCACAATGAGCAGTTCTTC. Translation gives CASSLGRAGHNEQFF.

This clone turned up a few times. The chain employs TRBV2 and TRBJ2-2; the D is unclear. The ends were cut back, 8 bases at V and 1 base at J, with 2 bases in the middle. CDR1 and CDR2 (germline): SNHLY, FYNNEI. CDR3 length: 11 amino acids. The CDR3 DNA reads TGTGCCAGCTGGAACACCGGGGAGCTGTTTTTT. This translates into CASWNTGELFF.

This chain connects TRBV5-1 to TRBJ2-5, with TRBD1 as a possible D gene (5 bases). The CDR3 runs 14 residues. Trimming shortened V by 4 bases and J by 3 bases, and 13 bases separated the two germline ends. The germline gives CDR1 SGHRS, CDR2 YFSETQ. The CDR3 loop reads CASSTGRTKETQYF. CDR3 DNA sequence: TGCGCCAGCAGCACTGGACGGACAAAAGAGACCCAGTACTTC. The full variable domain, with the rest looked up from reference TRBV5-1 and TRBJ2-5, is KAGVTQTPRYLIKTRGQQVTLSCSPISGHRSVSWYQQTPGQGLQFLFEYFSETQRNKGNFPGRFSGRQFSNSRSEMNVSTLELGDSALYLCASSTGRTKETQYFGPGTRLLVL.

This clone has a handful of counts. The chain combines TRBV5-5 with TRBJ2-3; D is perhaps TRBD1 (6 bases). The CDR3 covers 15 residues. The ends were cut back, 0 bases at V and 3 bases at J, with 11 bases in the middle. Looked up from germline, CDR1 is SGHKS and CDR2 is YYEKEE (reference sequence). The chain's CDR3 is CASSLEGDGTDTQYF. CDR3 DNA sequence: TGTGCCAGCAGCTTGGAGGGGGACGGGACAGATACGCAGTATTTT.

The chain is built from TRBV21-1 and TRBJ2-4. TRBV21-1 corresponds to a pseudogene. The CDR3 extends over 16 amino acids. CDR3 DNA sequence: TGTGCCAGCAGCAAAGTTCAGGGACGGACCAAAAACATTCAGTACTTC. Protein product: CASSKVQGRTKNIQYF.

This chain's CDR3 is CASSHRDRGEKEKLFF. CDR3 nucleotide sequence: TGCGCCAGCAGCCACCGGGACAGGGGGGAGAAGGAAAAACTGTTTTTT. The chain links TRBV4-3 to TRBJ1-4; the match to TRBD1 covers 11 bases. The ends lost 3 bases at V and 8 bases at J; junction bases unmatched: 8. CDR1 LGHNA and CDR2 YSLEER come from the germline V gene. The CDR3 runs 16 residues.

The chain joins TRBV13 to TRBJ2-5; 10 positions agree with TRBD1. The CDR3 is 15 amino acids. Germline V gene data show CDR1 as PRHDT and CDR2 as FYEKMQ (reference sequence). The trim removed 3 bases at V and 1 base at J, leaving 2 bases unmatched. CDR3 sequence: CASSLGQGIQETQYF. In DNA, the CDR3 is TGTGCCAGCAGCTTGGGACAGGGGATCCAAGAGACCCAGTACTTC.

The V and J genes are TRBV28 and TRBJ2-7; weak D call: TRBD2 (5 bases). The CDR3 totals 13 residues. V gave up 5 bases and J gave up 3 bases, with 11 bases separating them. CDR1 is MDHEN and CDR2 is SYDVKM in the germline V gene. The CDR3 region is CASSPLDFYEQYF. The CDR3, as DNA: TGTGCCAGCAGTCCTCTGGACTTCTACGAGCAGTACTTC.

This chain uses TRBV4-1 with TRBJ2-7; 10 bases align to TRBD1. Germline V gene sequence: CDR1 MGHRA, CDR2 YSYEKL. The trim removed 2 bases at V and 5 bases at J, leaving 6 bases unmatched. This CDR3 is 15 amino acids long. The CDR3 sequence is CASSQLGTGVDEQYF. Written as DNA, the CDR3 is TGCGCCAGCAGCCAATTAGGGACAGGGGTTGACGAGCAGTACTTC.

This clone was recorded only once. V and J are TRBV4-3 and TRBJ1-3, with D hard to call. The CDR3 consists of 15 residues. Germline V gene data show CDR1 as LGHNA and CDR2 as YSLEER. V was pared by 3 bases and J by 0 bases, with 9 bases between. The CDR3 spells CASSQFQSSGNTIYF. Here the CDR3 DNA reads TGCGCCAGCAGCCAGTTTCAGAGCTCTGGAAACACCATATATTTT.

This clone came up a few times. The chain carries TRBV19 and TRBJ1-2, with TRBD1 matching 7 bases. V shed 6 bases, J shed 4 bases, and the junction held 5 bases outside the gene matches. This CDR3 has 13 residues. Germline loops: CDR1 LNHDA, CDR2 SQIVND (reference sequence). The DNA of the CDR3 is TGTGCCAGTAGGGCATCAGGGGGCTATGGCTACACCTTC. This codes for CASRASGGYGYTF.

The chain joins TRBV4-3 to TRBJ2-7, with 7 positions matching TRBD2. The V gene's germline CDR1 is LGHNA and CDR2 YSLEER. The ends lost 3 bases at V and 4 bases at J; junction bases unmatched: 9. CDR3 length equals 15 residues. In DNA form, the CDR3 reads TGCGCCAGCAGCCAGGGCTCGGGAGGCCAATACGAGCAGTACTTC. The encoded protein is CASSQGSGGQYEQYF.

The genes are TRBV7-6 and TRBJ2-1; D not certain. V lost 4 bases and J 2 bases, leaving 6 bases between the germline ends. The germline CDR1 and CDR2 sequences are SGHVS and FNYEAQ. The CDR3 has 13 residues. The CDR3 DNA reads as TGTGCCAGCAGCTCCGGCACCTACAATGAGCAGTTCTTC. It specifies CASSSGTYNEQFF.

The V and J genes are TRBV2 and TRBJ1-6; D possibly corresponds to TRBD1 (5 bases). Germline V gives CDR1 SNHLY, CDR2 FYNNEI. CDR3 length: 14 residues. V was cut by 7 bases and J by 7 bases, with 14 bases left in between. CDR3 amino acids: CASTMGDRNSPLHF. In nucleotides, the CDR3 is TGTGCCAGCACCATGGGGGACCGCAATTCACCCCTCCACTTT.

The chain has TRBV9 and TRBJ1-5, with a weak D call TRBD1 (6 bases). Trimming shortened V by 3 bases and J by 5 bases, and 15 bases separated the two germline ends. From germline, CDR1 is SGDLS and CDR2 YYNGEE. The CDR3 consists of 15 residues. The CDR3 is CASSAGVYDDQPQHF. Written as DNA, the CDR3 is TGTGCCAGCAGCGCAGGGGTTTATGACGATCAGCCCCAGCATTTT. The full variable domain, rest sourced from reference TRBV9 and TRBJ1-5, is DSGVTQTPKHLITATGQRVTLRCSPRSGDLSVYWYQQSLDQGLQFLIQYYNGEERAKGNILERFSAQQFPDLHSELNLSSLELGDSALYFCASSAGVYDDQPQHFGDGTRLSIL.

The chain is built from TRBV5-8 and TRBJ1-2; 10 positions agree with TRBD1. This CDR3 contains 16 residues. Germline values: CDR1 SGHTS, CDR2 YDEGEE. The J segment lost 8 bases and the V segment lost 2 bases, leaving 12 bases of the junction unmatched. Written as DNA, the CDR3 is TGTGCCAGCAGCTTAGAGCCCCGGGACAGGGGATGGGGCTACACCTTC. It encodes CASSLEPRDRGWGYTF.

The V and J genes are TRBV5-1 and TRBJ2-2; D is unclear. This CDR3 comprises 15 residues. The ends were cut back, 0 bases at V and 0 bases at J, with 6 bases in the middle. Looked up from germline, CDR1 is SGHRS and CDR2 is YFSETQ. DNA for the CDR3: TGCGCCAGCAGCTTGGAGCTTTCGAACACCGGGGAGCTGTTTTTT. Its protein product is CASSLELSNTGELFF.

The chain carries TRBV19 and TRBJ2-5; possible D gene TRBD2, 5 bases. The V and J ends lost 4 bases and 2 bases respectively, with 11 bases between them. This CDR3 comprises 14 residues. Germline V gene data show CDR1 as LNHDA and CDR2 as SQIVND (reference sequence). As DNA, the CDR3 is TGTGCCAGTAGTACAACTAGGAAACAAGAGACCCAGTACTTC. This encodes CASSTTRKQETQYF.

This sequence joins TRBV6-5 and TRBJ2-3; no firm D call. V lost 5 bases to trimming and J lost 0 bases, with 3 bases between them. The CDR3 has 12 residues. The V gene's germline CDR1 is MNHEY and CDR2 SVGAGI. The CDR3 sequence: CASSRSTDTQYF. In nucleotides, the CDR3 is TGTGCCAGCAGTCGGAGCACAGATACGCAGTATTTT.

The chain links TRBV25-1 to TRBJ2-1; 8 nucleotides line up with TRBD1. V shed 2 bases and J 5 bases; nucleotides not matched to a gene: 8. The germline gives CDR1 MGHDK, CDR2 SYGVNS. This CDR3 has 16 residues. The CDR3 region has the DNA TGTGCCAGCAGTGAAGGGACAGGATTTATTGACAATGAGCAGTTCTTC. Protein: CASSEGTGFIDNEQFF.

On this clone: The same CDR3 arises from other DNA sequences in this sample as well. V gene TRBV19 combines with J gene TRBJ1-2; D call uncertain. Trimming removed 4 bases at V and 4 bases at J, with 4 bases between. Germline V gene lookup returns CDR1 LNHDA and CDR2 SQIVND (reference sequence). The CDR3 sequence is 11 residues long. CDR3 in amino acids: CASSSLYGYTF. CDR3 bases: TGTGCCAGTAGTAGTCTCTATGGCTACACCTTC.

This sequence joins TRBV19 and TRBJ2-1, with TRBD2 identical over 10 bases. The V and J ends lost 6 bases and 6 bases, in that order; junction bases with no gene match: 8. Germline assignment: CDR1 LNHDA and CDR2 SQIVND (reference sequence). This CDR3 has 15 amino acids. CDR3 in DNA: TGTGCCAGTAGCCGGGGCGTAGCGGGAGGCAATGAGCAGTTCTTC. Protein product: CASSRGVAGGNEQFF.

This clone showed up just a few times. This sequence joins TRBV4-2 and TRBJ2-3; D remains ambiguous. There are 16 residues in the CDR3. The V gene lost 1 base and the J gene lost 5 bases, with 16 bases spanning the gap. Germline V gene lookup returns CDR1 LGHNA and CDR2 YNFKEQ. DNA of the CDR3: TGTGCCAGCAGCCAAGTACGTTCGATGCCCAGAGATACGCAGTATTTT. Translated, it gives CASSQVRSMPRDTQYF.

V usage is TRBV4-3 and J usage is TRBJ1-5, with 7 bases identical to TRBD1. CDR1 LGHNA and CDR2 YSLEER come from the germline V gene. V shed 0 bases and J 7 bases; nucleotides not matched to a gene: 9. This CDR3 has 16 amino acids. The CDR3, as DNA: TGCGCCAGCAGCCAAGATCGAGACAGGGAGGGGCAGCCCCAGCATTTT. Translated: CASSQDRDREGQPQHF.